This TCR beta chain was obtained from a study of identical twins. General study points: Within beta out-of-frame sequences, the excess sharing observed between twins was weaker. The abundant beta clonotypes from cord blood had fewer insertions, and memory repertoires had none of this. Donors were not followed over many years; analysis was cross-sectional.

Comment on this clonotype: Its matching antigen is unknown.

TCRdb processed the 5' RACE reads anew with MiXCR; each CDR3 protein has one entry. The repertoire holds hundreds of thousands of distinct CDR3 sequences, with 10% to 15% as singletons. V was pared by 3 bases and J by 5 bases, with 17 bases between. The CDR3 is made up of 15 amino acids. Germline values: CDR1 SGHRS, CDR2 YFSETQ. The data also belong to a second study, concerning yellow fever vaccine responses in identical twins. That source notes: Twins reportedly appeared to share part of their vaccine T cell response while keeping part individual.

The sequence was obtained from a woman between 18 and 30 years old in good health. The chain has TRBV5-1 and TRBJ2-5; perhaps D is TRBD1 or TRBD2 (7 bases each). Material: PBMCs. CDR3 sequence reads: CASSSSRGGLETQYF. CDR3 nucleotide sequence: TGCGCCAGCAGCTCGTCCAGGGGGGGGCTGGAGACCCAGTACTTC. Drawing the rest from reference TRBV5-1 and TRBJ2-5, the complete variable domain is KAGVTQTPRYLIKTRGQQVTLSCSPISGHRSVSWYQQTPGQGLQFLFEYFSETQRNKGNFPGRFSGRQFSNSRSEMNVSTLELGDSALYLCASSSSRGGLETQYFGPGTRLLVL.